These T cell receptor beta chains were read from a single sample in a study of T cell responses to AZD1222 COVID-19 vaccine. Profiling relied on immunoSEQ multiplex PCR, and the TCRdb table lists in-frame clones only, not all of them. The data show approximately 73,000 clones, nearly 85% seen once. The specimen was peripheral blood, collected on day 0 of AZD1222 vaccination. The receptor set was obtained from an adult in good health. Each CDR3 is given with its conserved first and last residue. The D gene is left open where the match is weak. Some rows have no size entry. The others give once, few or many, or a class for an expanded clone.

size	D	J	V	DNA	CDR3
-	-	TRBJ2-2	TRBV6-4	TGTGCCAGCAGTGACAGGAACACCGGGGAGCTGTTTTTT	CASSDRNTGELFF
-	TRBD2	TRBJ2-3	TRBV9	TGTGCCAGCAGCCCACTCTTAGCGGGATCCACAGATACGCAGTATTTT	CASSPLLAGSTDTQYF
-	-	TRBJ1-2	TRBV9	TGTGCCAGCAGCGTAGATGGGATTGGTACGTTCGATGGCTACACCTTC	CASSVDGIGTFDGYTF
-	-	TRBJ2-1	TRBV7-2	TGTGCCAGCAGCCCCACCCCCCCGGCCAGGGGTGAGCAGTTCTTC	CASSPTPPARGEQFF
-	-	TRBJ1-2	TRBV5-1	TGCGCCAGCAGCTTGGAGGCGGGAGCGGCCTATGGCTACACCTTC	CASSLEAGAAYGYTF
-	-	TRBJ2-1	TRBV5-8	TGTGCCAGCAGCTTAGGGTCGGGGGGCCGGTACAATGAGCAGTTCTTC	CASSLGSGGRYNEQFF
-	TRBD2	TRBJ2-7	TRBV27	TGTGCCAGCAGGTTTGGGACTAGCGCCTACGAGCAGTACTTC	CASRFGTSAYEQYF
-	-	TRBJ2-7	TRBV3-1/TRBV3-2	TGTGCCAGCAGCCATAAAACCCAGAATCCGTACTTC	CASSHKTQNPYF
-	TRBD1	TRBJ1-1	TRBV2	TGTGCCAGCAGGACAGGGGCCCTGGGAACTGAAGCTTTCTTT	CASRTGALGTEAFF
-	TRBD1	TRBJ2-7	TRBV6-5	TGTGCCAGCAGACAAAACAGGGGGCTATCCTACGAGCAGTACTTC	CASRQNRGLSYEQYF
-	TRBD2	TRBJ2-1	TRBV11-3	TGTGCCAGCAGCCCGGGGGAGGGGTACGCCGGGGATGAGCAGTTCTTC	CASSPGEGYAGDEQFF
-	TRBD1	TRBJ1-2	TRBV19	TGTGCCAGTAGCCAACAGGGGGCTGGTGGCTACACCTTC	CASSQQGAGGYTF
-	-	TRBJ1-2	TRBV12-3/TRBV12-4	TGTGCCAGCAGTTTATCCACGGGGGACTACACCTTC	CASSLSTGDYTF
-	TRBD1	TRBJ1-2	TRBV18	TGTGCCAGCTCACCATTCCCTGGACAGGGGTCGTCTCAGGCTAACTATGGCTACACCTTC	CASSPFPGQGSSQANYGYTF
-	-	TRBJ2-7	TRBV19	TGTGCCAGTAGTATAAGGGGTCGCAACGAGCAGTACTTC	CASSIRGRNEQYF
-	-	TRBJ2-7	TRBV4-2	TGTGCCAGCAGCCAAGTGGGGGCCGCCTACGAGCAGTACTTC	CASSQVGAAYEQYF
-	TRBD2	TRBJ2-1	TRBV18	TGTGCCAGCTCACCACCGGAGCGGGAGATGTCCTACAATGAGCAGTTCTTC	CASSPPEREMSYNEQFF
-	-	TRBJ1-4	TRBV19	TGTGCCAGTACTACGACAGATCCTAATGAAAAACTGTTTTTT	CASTTTDPNEKLFF
-	-	TRBJ1-3	TRBV19	TGTGCCAGTAGCCCTTATGAGAACTCTGGAAACACCATATATTTT	CASSPYENSGNTIYF
-	TRBD1	TRBJ2-2	TRBV7-8	TGTGCCAGCAGCTTAGGACAGGGGGCCAGCACCGGGGAGCTGTTTTTT	CASSLGQGASTGELFF
-	-	TRBJ2-1	TRBV7-2	TGTGCCAGCAGCCCCAAACGGACCCACGGAGGGCTCTTC	CASSPKRTHGGLF
-	-	TRBJ1-2	TRBV9	TGTGCCAGCAGCGTCGCCGCCGGGACATCCATTAACTATGGCTACACCTTC	CASSVAAGTSINYGYTF
-	-	TRBJ2-3	TRBV7-9	TGTGCCAGCGGTACCCGGGGAAGCACAGATACGCAGTATTTT	CASGTRGSTDTQYF
-	TRBD1	TRBJ1-1	TRBV5-6	TGTGCCAGCGGTCGACAGGGCTCTGAAGCTTTCTTT	CASGRQGSEAFF
-	TRBD1	TRBJ2-6	TRBV10-3	TGTGCCATCTGTGAGACAGGGGGTTCTGGGGCCAACGTCCTGACTTTC	CAICETGGSGANVLTF
-	-	TRBJ2-1	TRBV2	TGTGCCAGCAGTGAAGAGAGGGGGGGGCCCTACAATGAGCAGTTCTTC	CASSEERGGPYNEQFF
-	-	TRBJ2-5	TRBV20-1	TGCAGTGCTGCCCTGGAGACCCAGTACTTC	CSAALETQYF
-	-	TRBJ1-4	TRBV9	TGTGCCAGCAGCGTAGGGCCCAGGGAAAAACTGTTTTTT	CASSVGPREKLFF
-	-	TRBJ1-1	TRBV27	TGTGCCAGCAGTAACGGGGCCGCGTTGAACACTGAAGCTTTCTTT	CASSNGAALNTEAFF
-	TRBD2	TRBJ2-7	TRBV6-5	TGTGCCAGCAGGACTAGCGGGAGGGCCTACGAGCAGTACTTC	CASRTSGRAYEQYF
-	-	TRBJ1-2	TRBV3-1/TRBV3-2	TGTGCCAGCAGCCAAGGGCCCGGGACTAACTATGGCTACACCTTC	CASSQGPGTNYGYTF
-	-	TRBJ2-7	TRBV5-1	TGCGCCAGCAGTGACCTACTCCGATCCTACGAGCAGTACTTC	CASSDLLRSYEQYF
-	-	TRBJ2-7	TRBV11-2	TGTGCCAGCAGCTTACAGGTGGTAAGCTCCTACGAGCAGTACTTC	CASSLQVVSSYEQYF
once	-	TRBJ2-3	TRBV11-3	TGTGCCAGCAGCTTACAGCAGGGCGCAGATACGCAGTATTTT	CASSLQQGADTQYF
-	-	TRBJ2-2	TRBV29-1	TGCACCCCCCAGGGGACCGGGGAGCTGTTTTTT	CTPQGTGELFF
-	TRBD1	TRBJ1-1	TRBV5-1	TGCGCCAGCAGCTTGGCCGGACAGGCGAACACTGAAGCTTTCTTT	CASSLAGQANTEAFF
-	-	TRBJ2-5	TRBV7-9	TGTGCCAGCAGCCCGGCGGTTGCGGGTGGGTTTAAATTCAAAGAGACCCAGTACTTC	CASSPAVAGGFKFKETQYF
-	TRBD2	TRBJ2-1	TRBV5-4	TGTGCCAGCAACCAGGTTAGCGGGGACTTAGAGCAGTTCTTC	CASNQVSGDLEQFF
-	-	TRBJ1-1	TRBV4-3	TGCGCCAGCAGCCAAGAACCCAGCAACACTGAAGCTTTCTTT	CASSQEPSNTEAFF
-	-	TRBJ1-2	TRBV4-3	TGCGCCAGCAGCCAAGATCGAGGGAGGTTTGATGGCTACACCTTC	CASSQDRGRFDGYTF
-	-	TRBJ2-3	TRBV5-4	TGTGCCAGCAGCTCAGCTCGCACGGGCACAGATACGCAGTATTTT	CASSSARTGTDTQYF
-	-	TRBJ2-5	TRBV6-2/TRBV6-3	TGTGCCAGCAGTTACTCGGGCGGGCACGGGACACAAGAGACCCAGTACTTC	CASSYSGGHGTQETQYF
-	-	TRBJ1-4	TRBV7-2	TGTGCCAGCAGCTTCGGGGGGCAGGGAGAAAAACTGTTTTTT	CASSFGGQGEKLFF
-	-	TRBJ1-2	TRBV7-9	TGTGCCAGCAGCTCAACATTCAAGAACTATGGCTACACCTTC	CASSSTFKNYGYTF
few	-	TRBJ2-5	TRBV6-4	TGTGCCAGCAGTGGGGGGGCGCAAGAGACCCAGTACTTC	CASSGGAQETQYF
-	TRBD2	TRBJ2-5	TRBV12-3/TRBV12-4	TGTGCCAGCAGGGGACTACAAGAGACCCAGTACTTC	CASRGLQETQYF
-	-	TRBJ1-4	TRBV7-2	TGTGCCAGCGGGGTTATTGCAACTAATGAAAAACTGTTTTTT	CASGVIATNEKLFF
-	-	TRBJ1-2	TRBV19	TGTGCCAGTAGTATAGTCGGCAACACTAACTATGGCTACACCTTC	CASSIVGNTNYGYTF
-	-	TRBJ1-5	TRBV5-4	TGTGCCAGCAGCTTGGGCAGCAATCAGCCCCAGCATTTT	CASSLGSNQPQHF
-	-	TRBJ2-6	TRBV7-6	TGTGCCAGCAGCTCACCGCGTCTGTCGGTCGGTGGGGCCAACGTCCTGACTTTC	CASSSPRLSVGGANVLTF
-	-	TRBJ2-7	TRBV7-2	TGTGCCAGCAGTCAGGAGGGCGGGAAGTCCTACGAGCAGTACTTC	CASSQEGGKSYEQYF
once	TRBD2	TRBJ2-7	TRBV6-6	TGTGCCAGCAGTCCACCGACTAGCGGGGGGTACGAGCAGTACTTC	CASSPPTSGGYEQYF